This TCR beta chain was obtained from a study of Ad26.COV2.S vaccination and SARS-CoV-2 variants. The study, taken as a whole, reports: Analytic work on TCR breadth and depth might have understated the full extent of total T cell responses.

Assay used: immunoSEQ multiplex PCR; TCRdb lists only in-frame clones, some missing. Of a few hundred thousand clones in the sample, 75% to 95% are singletons; the top ten hold approximately 12%. Treatment here: some 20 received Ad26.COV2.S at low or high dose, single or two shots; about 5 received placebo; per-sample allocation not given. The study sampled participants on day 63 after the first vaccine or placebo injection. V lost 5 bases and J lost 0, with 14 bases in between. This CDR3 is 16 amino acids long. CDR1 and CDR2 from the germline V gene are SGHVS and FQNEAQ. In the case of this clone: Its cognate antigen is unknown.

The sequences come from peripheral blood, collected in a trial of Ad26.COV2.S vaccine versus placebo. This clonotype was sampled from a person aged 18-60 years who received the Ad26.COV2.S COVID-19 vaccine or a placebo. The gene calls are TRBV7-8 and TRBJ1-5, with a weak D call TRBD1 (6 bases). The CDR3 DNA follows: TGTGCCAGCAGCCAGGACAGCGCATATAGCAATCAGCCCCAGCATTTT. Protein: CASSQDSAYSNQPQHF.